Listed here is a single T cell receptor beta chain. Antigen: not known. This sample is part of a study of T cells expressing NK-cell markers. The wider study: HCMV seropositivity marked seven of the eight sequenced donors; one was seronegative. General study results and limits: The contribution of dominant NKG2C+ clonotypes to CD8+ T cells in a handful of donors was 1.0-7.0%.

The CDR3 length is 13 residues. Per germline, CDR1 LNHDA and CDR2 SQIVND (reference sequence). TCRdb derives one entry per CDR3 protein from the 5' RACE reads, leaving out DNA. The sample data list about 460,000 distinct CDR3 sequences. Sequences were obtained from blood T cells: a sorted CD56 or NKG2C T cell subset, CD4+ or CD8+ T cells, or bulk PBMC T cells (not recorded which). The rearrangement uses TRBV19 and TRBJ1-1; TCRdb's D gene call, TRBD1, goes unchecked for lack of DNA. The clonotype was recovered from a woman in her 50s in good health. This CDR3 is CASSIPGQIEAFF.